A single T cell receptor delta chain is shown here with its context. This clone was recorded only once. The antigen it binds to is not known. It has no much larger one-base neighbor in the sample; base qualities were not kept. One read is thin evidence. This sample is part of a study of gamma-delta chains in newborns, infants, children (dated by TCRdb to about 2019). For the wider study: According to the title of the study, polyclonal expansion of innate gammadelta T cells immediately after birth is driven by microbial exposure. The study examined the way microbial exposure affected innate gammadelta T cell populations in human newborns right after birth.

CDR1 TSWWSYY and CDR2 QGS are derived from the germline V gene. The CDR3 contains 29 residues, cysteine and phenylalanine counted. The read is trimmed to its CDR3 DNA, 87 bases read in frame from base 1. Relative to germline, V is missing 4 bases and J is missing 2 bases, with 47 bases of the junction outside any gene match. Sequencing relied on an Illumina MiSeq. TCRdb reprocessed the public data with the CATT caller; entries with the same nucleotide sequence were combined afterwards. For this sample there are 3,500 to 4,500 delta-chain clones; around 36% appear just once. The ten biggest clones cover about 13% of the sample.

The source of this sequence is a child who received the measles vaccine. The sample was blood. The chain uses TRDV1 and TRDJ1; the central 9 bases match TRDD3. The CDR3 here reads CALGVTPPSPFLLGGILRIQGCRTDKLIF. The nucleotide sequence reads TGTGCTCTTGGGGTGACACCCCCCTCCCCATTCCTACTGGGGGGGATACTGCGGATTCAGGGTTGTCGAACCGATAAACTCATCTTT.